These 18 T cell receptor beta chains were all obtained from the same sample, sequenced in a study of cytomegalovirus exposure and HLA in healthy donors. Both 60 Vbeta primers and 13 Jbeta primers went into the PCR. The table came from immunoSEQ multiplex PCR; TCRdb's copy has only in-frame clones and leaves some out. Of 140,000 to 150,000 clones in the sample, about 74% were seen once. Sequenced material: PBMCs. All receptors derive from a woman aged 40 to 55 in good health and CMV-seronegative.

The chain has TRBV2 and TRBJ2-7; 10 bases match TRBD1. Germline V CDR1 and CDR2: SNHLY, FYNNEI. CDR3 size: 14 residues. The ends lost 7 bases at V and 3 bases at J; junction bases unmatched: 6. The CDR3 sequence is CASMGTGAVYEQYF. CDR3 coding DNA: TGTGCCAGCATGGGGACAGGGGCCGTCTACGAGCAGTACTTC.

The sample holds one count of this clone. The chain employs TRBV13 and TRBJ2-7; D perhaps matches TRBD2 (6 bases). Trimming left V 8 bases short and J 5 bases short, with 16 bases between. There are 13 residues in the CDR3. Germline V gives CDR1 PRHDT, CDR2 FYEKMQ (reference sequence). In DNA form, the CDR3 reads TGTGCCAGCCAGCCACTAACTAGCCACGAGCAGTACTTC. Translation gives CASQPLTSHEQYF.

Points on this clone: The germline gene is not matched at one end of the junction; a read error may be the cause. The V call is TRBV7-9, the J call TRBJ2-1, with 12 bases matching TRBD2. Germline assignment: CDR1 SEHNR and CDR2 FQNEAQ (reference sequence). This CDR3 comprises 16 residues. The CDR3 protein is CSSSATSGGLNNEQFF. The CDR3 coding sequence is TGTTCCAGCAGCGCGACTAGCGGGGGCCTGAACAATGAGCAGTTCTTC.

V usage is TRBV7-9 and J usage is TRBJ2-7, with TRBD2 as a possible D gene (6 bases). CDR3 length equals 14 residues. Germline V lookup: CDR1 SEHNR, CDR2 FQNEAQ (reference sequence). V shed 5 bases and J shed 4 bases, with 15 bases lying between them. The CDR3, as DNA: TGTGCCAGCAGCCCCGTAGCAGGAGGGTACGAGCAGTACTTC. This encodes CASSPVAGGYEQYF.

J is TRBJ1-2 and V is TRBV28, with TRBD1 identical over 9 bases. The V segment lost 4 bases and the J segment 2 bases; nucleotides outside the gene matches: 11. Per germline, CDR1 MDHEN and CDR2 SYDVKM. The length of the CDR3 is 17 residues. CDR3 sequence reads: CASSYIIGQGMNYGYTF. CDR3 DNA sequence: TGTGCCAGCAGTTATATAATAGGACAGGGGATGAACTATGGCTACACCTTC.

The V call is TRBV10-3, the J call TRBJ1-4; no firm D call. The CDR3 is 16 amino acids. The V gene lost 1 base and the J gene lost 0 bases, with 9 bases spanning the gap. The V gene's germline CDR1 is ENHRY and CDR2 SYGVKD. CDR3 DNA: TGTGCCATCAGTGAGTTTGGCAGATCAACTAATGAAAAACTGTTTTTT. Translation: CAISEFGRSTNEKLFF.

This sequence joins TRBV27 and TRBJ2-7; 7 bases are a match to TRBD1. Losses at the gene ends were 5 bases for V and 3 bases for J; bases not matched to a gene: 7. Germline CDR1 reads MNHEY; CDR2 reads SMNVEV (reference sequence). The CDR3 runs 14 residues. Here the CDR3 DNA reads TGTGCCAGCAGTCCCCCGGACAGGAACTACGAGCAGTACTTC. Translated: CASSPPDRNYEQYF.

This CDR3 reads CASSAGLGDTQYF. CDR3 nucleotides: TGCGCCAGCAGCGCAGGACTGGGGGATACGCAGTATTTT. V and J are TRBV5-1 and TRBJ2-3, with a tentative D call TRBD2 (5 bases). Trimming cost V 4 bases and J 6 bases, with 12 bases left between them. This CDR3 contains 13 residues. The germline V gene has CDR1 SGHRS and CDR2 YFSETQ.

This chain joins TRBV4-1 and TRBJ1-2, with D perhaps TRBD1 (6 bases). CDR1 and CDR2 (germline): MGHRA, YSYEKL. The CDR3 consists of 14 residues. V gave up 0 bases and J gave up 8 bases, with 13 bases separating them. The CDR3 protein is CASSQEGTLWGYTF. The CDR3, as DNA: TGCGCCAGCAGCCAAGAAGGGACACTATGGGGCTACACCTTC.

The rearrangement links TRBV4-1 to TRBJ2-5; 7 positions match TRBD1. This CDR3 is built from 13 residues. V was clipped by 5 bases and J by 5 bases; unmatched bases: 5. Germline V lookup: CDR1 MGHRA, CDR2 YSYEKL. CDR3 protein: CASSYRGGETQYF. The CDR3 coding sequence is TGCGCCAGCAGCTACAGGGGTGGCGAGACCCAGTACTTC.

The rearrangement uses TRBV19 and TRBJ1-5, with 7 bases matching TRBD1. Trimming cost V 5 bases and J 2 bases; bases outside gene matches: 6. The germline gives CDR1 LNHDA, CDR2 SQIVND (reference sequence). CDR3 length: 15 residues. The chain's CDR3 is CASSYFQGGNQPQHF. DNA of the CDR3: TGTGCCAGTAGTTATTTCCAGGGGGGCAATCAGCCCCAGCATTTT.

The J gene is TRBJ1-1, the V gene TRBV4-1, with D hard to call. Trimming took 1 base from V and 14 from J, leaving 11 bases between them. Per the germline V gene, CDR1 is MGHRA and CDR2 is YSYEKL. CDR3 length: 11 residues. CDR3 sequence reads: CASSQGGWSFF. The CDR3 nucleotides read TGCGCCAGCAGCCAAGGCGGATGGTCCTTCTTT.

V usage is TRBV28 and J usage is TRBJ2-3, with TRBD2 identical over 12 bases. Trimming at V came to 7 bases and at J to 2 bases, leaving 13 bases not matched to a gene. Germline V CDR1 and CDR2: MDHEN, SYDVKM. The CDR3 consists of 18 residues. The CDR3 region is CASTMTSGRRENTDTQYF. CDR3 nucleotides: TGTGCCAGCACCATGACTAGCGGGAGAAGGGAGAACACAGATACGCAGTATTTT.

The chain couples TRBV2 to TRBJ2-3, with D possibly being TRBD2 (6 bases). The V and J ends lost 6 bases and 13 bases respectively, with 17 bases between them. Germline lookup yields CDR1 SNHLY and CDR2 FYNNEI. CDR3 size: 12 residues. The CDR3 loop is CASRDDSPGEYF. The CDR3 DNA reads TGTGCCAGCAGGGATGACTCTCCGGGGGAGTATTTT.

This chain links TRBV19 with TRBJ2-3, with D perhaps matching TRBD1 (5 bases). The germline CDR1 and CDR2 sequences are LNHDA and SQIVND (reference sequence). Deletions cut 6 bases from V and 2 bases from J, with 15 bases between. CDR3 length equals 15 residues. The CDR3 DNA follows: TGTGCCAGTAGGAAACAGGTCCTCCCCACAGATACGCAGTATTTT. Protein sequence: CASRKQVLPTDTQYF.

The gene calls are TRBV5-6 and TRBJ2-2; 8 nucleotides match TRBD2. This CDR3 is 17 amino acids long. Germline V gene sequence: CDR1 SGHDT, CDR2 YYEEEE. Trimming removed 0 bases from V and 0 bases from J; junction bases left unmatched: 4. For the CDR3, the DNA is TGTGCCAGCAGCTTGGCCACTAGCGGAGCGAACACCGGGGAGCTGTTTTTT. This codes for CASSLATSGANTGELFF. Together with reference TRBV5-6 and TRBJ2-2, the CDR3 gives the full variable domain: DAGVTQSPTHLIKTRGQQVTLRCSPKSGHDTVSWYQQALGQGPQFIFQYYEEEERQRGNFPDRFSGHQFPNYSSELNVNALLLGDSALYLCASSLATSGANTGELFFGEGSRLTVL.

The chain employs TRBV5-4 and TRBJ1-3; TRBD1 is a possible D gene (5 bases). V lost 0 bases to trimming and J lost 2 bases, with 9 bases between them. CDR1 is SGHNT and CDR2 is YYREEE in the germline V gene (reference sequence). The CDR3 length is 15 residues. The CDR3 here is CASSLDQGAGNTIYF. CDR3 DNA: TGTGCCAGCAGCTTGGATCAGGGCGCTGGAAACACCATATATTTT.

This chain connects TRBV5-8 to TRBJ2-7, with 7 bases fitting TRBD1. The CDR3 spans 14 residues. The V gene end was trimmed by 5 bases and the J gene end by 3 bases; junction bases not matched to a gene: 8. CDR1 and CDR2 (germline): SGHTS, YDEGEE. CDR3 in amino acids: CASRLRDRFYEQYF. The DNA of the CDR3 is TGTGCCAGCAGGCTCCGGGACAGATTCTACGAGCAGTACTTC. Based on the CDR3 plus reference TRBV5-8 and TRBJ2-7, the full variable domain is EAGVTQSPTHLIKTRGQQATLRCSPISGHTSVYWYQQALGLGLQFLLWYDEGEERNRGNFPPRFSGRQFPNYSSELNVNALELEDSALYLCASRLRDRFYEQYFGPGTRLTVT.